This T cell receptor (beta chain) originates from a study of T cell therapy after organ transplantation. Study conclusions and caveats: Minimal repertoire change after therapy followed marked pretherapy expansions in nonresponders. Lower pretherapy CD8 clonality went with larger post-therapy fold change.

Per germline, CDR1 LNHDA and CDR2 SQIVND (reference sequence). Trimming stripped 0 bases from V and 3 bases from J, with 9 bases between. The CDR3 spans 15 residues. The assay was immunoSEQ multiplex PCR, and TCRdb's table has in-frame clones only and misses some. Altogether about 4,800 clones are present, 65% to 70% being singletons, with the ten largest covering roughly two fifths. Time point noted: 4-8 weeks after completion of therapy. Relative to its sample, this clone is medium-sized. The antigen remains unidentified. The specimen was CD8+ T cells from blood, collected after autologous CMV-specific T cell therapy. The TCR was taken from a human patient who had received a solid organ transplant and had CMV disease. The graft donor may have given rise to some T cells. This rearrangement joins TRBV19 to TRBJ1-5, with D unclear. In DNA, the CDR3 is TGTGCCAGTAGTATAGAGCTCGGCAACAATCAGCCCCAGCATTTT. Its translation: CASSIELGNNQPQHF. The full variable domain, in which reference TRBV19 and TRBJ1-5 provide the parts outside the CDR3, is DGGITQSPKYLFRKEGQNVTLSCEQNLNHDAMYWYRQDPGQGLRLIYYSQIVNDFQKGDIAEGYSVSREKKESFPLTVTSAQKNPTAFYLCASSIELGNNQPQHFGDGTRLSIL.